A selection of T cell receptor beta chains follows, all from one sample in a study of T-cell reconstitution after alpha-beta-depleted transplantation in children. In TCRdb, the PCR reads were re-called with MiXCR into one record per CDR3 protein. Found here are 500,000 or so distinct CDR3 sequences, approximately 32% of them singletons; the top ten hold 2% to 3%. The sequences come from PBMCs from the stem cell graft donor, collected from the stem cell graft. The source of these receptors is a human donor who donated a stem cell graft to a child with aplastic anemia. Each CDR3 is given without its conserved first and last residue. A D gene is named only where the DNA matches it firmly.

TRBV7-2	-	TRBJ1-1	ASSLGWTDEAF
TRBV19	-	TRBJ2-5	ASSIRGRGRTDETQY
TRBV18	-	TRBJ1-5	ASSPDRNPNQPQH
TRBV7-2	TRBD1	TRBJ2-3	ASSLVSGTGGPDTQY
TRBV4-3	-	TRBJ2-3	ASSQAGRASTDTQY
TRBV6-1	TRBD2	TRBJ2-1	ASRERSGSSYNEQF
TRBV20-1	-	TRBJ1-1	SANGNTEAF
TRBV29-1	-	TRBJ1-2	RGVPGKNYGYT
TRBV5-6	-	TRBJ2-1	ASSLLSQGGSNEQF
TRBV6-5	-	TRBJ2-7	ASSYGGASYEQY
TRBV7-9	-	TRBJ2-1	ASTSGRALYNEQF
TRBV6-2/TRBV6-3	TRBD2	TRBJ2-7	ASNLAGGTYEQY
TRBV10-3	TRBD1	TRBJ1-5	AISDETGVAGQPQH
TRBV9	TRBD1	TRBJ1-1	ASSAGTALMNTEAF
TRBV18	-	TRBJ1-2	ASSADGSGYT
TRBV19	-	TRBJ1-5	ASSLKVHSNQPQH
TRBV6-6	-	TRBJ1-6	ASSQGYNSPLH
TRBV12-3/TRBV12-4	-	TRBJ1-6	ASSFYTAQALH
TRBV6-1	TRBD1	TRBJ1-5	ASSGTGASNQPQH
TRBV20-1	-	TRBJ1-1	SARDTGSNTEAF
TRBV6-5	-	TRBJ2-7	ASTQAVSYEQY
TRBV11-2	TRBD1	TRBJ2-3	ASSLVGQANTDTQY
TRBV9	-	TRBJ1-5	ASSVDPGHDQPQH
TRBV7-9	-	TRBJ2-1	ASTPSGTYNEQF
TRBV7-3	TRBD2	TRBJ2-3	ASSSHSGASDTQY
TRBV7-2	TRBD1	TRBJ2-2	ASSWDRVNTGELF
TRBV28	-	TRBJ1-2	ASSSDGNYGYT
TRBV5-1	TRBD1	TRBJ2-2	ASRQDRGNTGELF
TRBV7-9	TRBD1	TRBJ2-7	ASSSRDRESYEQY
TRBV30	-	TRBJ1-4	AWSGVAEEKLF
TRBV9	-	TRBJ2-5	ASSSDWETQY
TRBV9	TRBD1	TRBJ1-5	ASSAGGHNQPQH
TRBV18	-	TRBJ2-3	ASSPQTGRTDTQY
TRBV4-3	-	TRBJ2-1	ASSQDPGVRPYNEQF
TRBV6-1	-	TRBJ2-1	ASSDMGELAYNEQF
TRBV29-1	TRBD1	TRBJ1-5	SVWDSPSQPQH
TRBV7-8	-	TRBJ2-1	ASSSTGRNEQF
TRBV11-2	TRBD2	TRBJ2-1	ASSPTTRLAALYNEQF
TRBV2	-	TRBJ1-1	ASYGRDTEAF
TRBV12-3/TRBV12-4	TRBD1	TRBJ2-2	ASRRQGSTGELF
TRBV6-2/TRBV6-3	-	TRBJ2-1	ASSYGTQRETGSSYNEQF
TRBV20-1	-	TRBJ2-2	SATGSSRGELF
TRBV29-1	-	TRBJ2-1	SAFEWRLKSSYNEQF
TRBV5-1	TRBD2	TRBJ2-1	ASSSPTSGRAEVEQF
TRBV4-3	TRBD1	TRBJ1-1	ASSPKQGADTEAF
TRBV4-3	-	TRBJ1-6	ASSQESRPGSPLH
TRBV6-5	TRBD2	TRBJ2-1	ASSYSLLAGGGEQF
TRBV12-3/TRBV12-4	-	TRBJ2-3	ASSLAGTVRTDTQY
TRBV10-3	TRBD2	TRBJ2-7	AISGGEAGAETYEQY
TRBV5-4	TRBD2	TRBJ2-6	ASSPGLAASGANVLT
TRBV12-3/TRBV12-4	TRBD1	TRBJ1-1	ASSPETGRNTEAF